The present T cell receptor (beta chain) was sequenced within a study of T cell clonotyping in hematopoietic cell transplantation (dated by TCRdb to the early 2020s). General notes on the study: The study collected 130 or so blood samples from some 35 consecutive transplant recipients and their related donors. Recruitment of patients was conducted between 2015 and January 2017, and follow-up was continued until late 2020 or death. What the authors observed across the whole study: A decrease in recipient TCR diversity was observed after transplant, and a progressive increase in pathologically expanded clonotypes was seen from day 30 to day 180. Only a small fraction of recipient repertoires overlapped donor repertoires, with over 95% appearing de novo at the given depth. The sample size was limited, and CD4 and CD8 repertoire contributions could not be separated because cells were not sorted. Donor and pretransplant recipient Inverse Simpson Index values predicted broader posttransplant TCR repertoire diversity.

This specimen's time point label, per the study, means: 30 days after allo-HCT. Recipient blood was collected about 28 days before transplant and at days 30, 100 and 180 after transplant. Nuclei Lysis Solution was used to extract genomic DNA from fresh or cryopreserved unfractionated peripheral blood mononuclear cells. The immunoSEQ assay, a bias-controlled multiplex PCR using V- and J-specific primers, was used to amplify TCR beta CDR3 regions from genomic DNA. In a second PCR step, a proprietary barcode and Illumina adapter sequences were attached to the CDR3 amplicons. An Illumina MiSeq instrument was used to sequence the CDR3 libraries. Concerning the study's data processing: Export and quality control were performed with immunoSEQ Analyzer 3.0, and downstream analyses were performed with R Bioconductor and Immunarch. Repertoire metrics were calculated using only productive rearrangements within the normalized downsampled data set. Clonotypes larger than 5 templates in the normalized cohort were defined as pathologically expanded. The Inverse Simpson Index served as the measure of repertoire diversity. To capture all clonotypes, the CMV-specificity analyses were run on the non-normalized data set. TCRdb holds this immuneACCESS table with in-frame rearrangements only. Some clones are missing; in checked studies, unresolved V genes explain under half, and the rest has no known cause. V, J and clone size were drawn from that table, and D and trimming were deduced from the DNA. For this sample there are 5,500 to 7,500 clones; approximately 96% appear just once. Over 0.4% of the sample goes to the ten largest clones.

Comment on this clone: What this receptor recognizes is not known. The record has no base qualities; no much larger clone is one base away.

The CDR3, cysteine through phenylalanine, is 13 amino acids long. Just the 39-base CDR3 DNA is kept, in frame starting at base 1. The junction shows trimming of 7 bases on V and 3 bases on J, plus 10 bases between the germline ends. Based on the germline V gene (reference sequence), the CDR1 and CDR2 sequences are LNHNV and YYDKDF. This sequence was found in a male patient aged 35-50 years who had an allogeneic stem cell transplant from a related donor, so the T cells may come from the graft donor. Some clones in this sample may be carry-over from other donors' samples. The chain is encoded by TRBV15 joined to TRBJ1-5; TRBD1 is possibly the D segment (6 matching bases). The sequencing here drew on PBMCs, taken 30 days after allogeneic stem cell transplant. The DNA sequence is TGTGCCACCAAGGACAGAAACAATCAGCCCCAGCATTTT. It translates as CATKDRNNQPQHF.